This record concerns one T cell receptor beta chain sequence. The germline gene is not matched at one end of the junction; a read error may be the cause. Using RNA transcripts as the source, TCR beta CDR3 regions were amplified. TCR CDR3 underwent first-round RT-PCR with the HTBI primer set. One entry per CDR3 protein results from TCRdb running MiXCR on the multiplex PCR reads. The sample contains under 300,000 distinct CDR3 sequences, around 15% of which appear only once. This specimen comes from a study of T cells in Graves' hyperthyroidism and ophthalmopathy. Over 18 months, lack of ophthalmopathy progression marked Graves' hyperthyroidism as stable. The study excluded patients with uncontrolled infection, other autoimmune disease, pregnancy or lactation. PBMCs were obtained from 10 ml fresh peripheral blood. CDR3 length: 13 amino acids. Per the germline V gene, CDR1 is ENHRY and CDR2 is SYGVKD.

The chain is built from TRBV10-3 and TRBJ1-4; D may be TRBD1 (6 bases). The sequence was obtained from a woman between 35 and 50 years old with Graves' hyperthyroidism. Sequenced: blood. The CDR3 coding sequence is TGTGCCATCAGTGGGACAGCTAACGAAAAACTGTTTTTT. It specifies CAISGTANEKLFF.